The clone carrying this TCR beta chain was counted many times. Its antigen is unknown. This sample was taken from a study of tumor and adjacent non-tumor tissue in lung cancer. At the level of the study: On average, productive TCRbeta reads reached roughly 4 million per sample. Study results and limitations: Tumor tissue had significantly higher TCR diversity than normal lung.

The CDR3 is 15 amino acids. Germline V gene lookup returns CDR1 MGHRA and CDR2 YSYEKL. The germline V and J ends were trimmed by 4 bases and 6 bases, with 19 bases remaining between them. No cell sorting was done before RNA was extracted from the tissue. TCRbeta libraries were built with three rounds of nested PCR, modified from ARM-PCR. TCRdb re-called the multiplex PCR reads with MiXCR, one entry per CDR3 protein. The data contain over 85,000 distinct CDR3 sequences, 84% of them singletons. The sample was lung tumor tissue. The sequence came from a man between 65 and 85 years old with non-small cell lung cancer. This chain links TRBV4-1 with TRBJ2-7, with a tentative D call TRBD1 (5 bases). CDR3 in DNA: TGCGCCAGCAGCCGCGGTACCGGCAGGGCGAGCGAGCAGTACTTC. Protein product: CASSRGTGRASEQYF.